The sample holds one count of the clone carrying this T cell receptor beta chain. Its antigen is as yet unknown. Generated by immunoSEQ multiplex PCR, the TCRdb table keeps only in-frame clones and is missing some. This repertoire shows approximately 27,000 clones, about four fifths found once; its top ten account for around 0.33%. The sample is drawn from a study of STAT5B mutations in CD4+ large granular lymphocyte leukemia. General study results and limits: Without putative leukemic clones, patient CD4-sorted repertoires remained more clonal than healthy CD4+ repertoires. No patients shared main leukemic clonotypes, though roughly 27% appeared at low frequency elsewhere. Compared with healthy controls (2/35), patient top clones favored TRBV06 (8/27).

Germline V gives CDR1 SGHTA, CDR2 FQGTGA. CDR3 size: 13 residues. With 3 bases removed from V and 6 bases from J, the gap between germline ends came to 8 bases. Sequencing was performed on CD4+ T cells from blood buffy coats. This receptor was taken from a human donor in good health. The rearrangement joins TRBV7-3 to TRBJ2-2; D unclear. The CDR3 DNA is TGTGCCAGCAGCTTGTCGCTTGCCGGGGAGCTGTTTTTT. This codes for CASSLSLAGELFF.